Listed below are T cell receptor beta chains from one sample, sequenced in a study of OX40 agonist ivuxolimab in advanced cancers. TCRdb's table, derived via immunoSEQ multiplex PCR, lists solely in-frame clones and lacks some. Among about 97,000 clones listed, around 85% were seen once. This specimen consisted of CD4+ or CD8+ T cells sorted from blood, obtained in a trial of the OX40 agonist ivuxolimab. These receptors came from an adult with an advanced solid tumor such as melanoma, head and neck, liver or kidney cancer. Each CDR3 is given with its conserved first and last residue. Each record gives: D gene, V gene, clone size, J gene, CDR3 DNA, CDR3 protein. A D gene is named only where the DNA matches it firmly. For some rows the clone size is stated as once, few or many, or as a class when expanded; others skip it.

NA	TRBV4-2	NA	TRBJ1-2	TGTGCCGGAAGGACGGATTATGGCTACACCTTC	CAGRTDYGYTF
NA	TRBV7-3	once	TRBJ1-2	TGTGCCAGCAGCCCCGATGCGGGGGGCGGCTATGGCTACACCTTC	CASSPDAGGGYGYTF
NA	TRBV18	NA	TRBJ1-4	TGTGCCAGCTCACCACTTGGCAGATACGGTGGTGGGGGTGAAAAACTGTTTTTT	CASSPLGRYGGGGEKLFF
NA	TRBV5-1	NA	TRBJ2-1	TGCGCCAGCAGCTTGGCCGGCCAGGACAATGAGCAGTTCTTC	CASSLAGQDNEQFF
TRBD1	TRBV10-3	NA	TRBJ1-6	TGTGCCATCAGTGAGTTTAAAGGGACAGATGCTAATTCACCCCTCCACTTT	CAISEFKGTDANSPLHF
TRBD2	TRBV11-3	NA	TRBJ2-1	TGTGCCAGCAGCTTGCGGGGGGGCTCCTACAATGAGCAGTTCTTC	CASSLRGGSYNEQFF
NA	TRBV7-8	NA	TRBJ1-1	TGTGCCAGCAGCTTAACACACCCGAACACTGAAGCTTTCTTT	CASSLTHPNTEAFF
NA	TRBV19	NA	TRBJ1-2	TGTGCCAGTAGTATCGACCAGGGTCGAGGCTACACCTTC	CASSIDQGRGYTF
NA	TRBV30	NA	TRBJ2-3	TGTGCCTGGAGTCCGGTTGCGGATACGCAGTATTTT	CAWSPVADTQYF
NA	TRBV27	NA	TRBJ2-2	TGTGCCAGCACCGGGCCCACGGACACCGGGGAGCTGTTTTTT	CASTGPTDTGELFF
TRBD1	TRBV30	once	TRBJ1-4	TGTGCCTGGAGTACAGGGGGCTCGTCTGAAAAACTGTTTTTT	CAWSTGGSSEKLFF
NA	TRBV25-1	NA	TRBJ1-3	TGTGCCAGCAGTGAATCTAGACTTTCAGGAAACACCATATATTTT	CASSESRLSGNTIYF
NA	TRBV7-9	NA	TRBJ2-1	TGTGCCAGCAGTTACTCAAACCTCGGGTACAATGAGCAGTTCTTC	CASSYSNLGYNEQFF
TRBD1	TRBV4-2	NA	TRBJ1-4	TGTGCCAGCAGCCAAGCCGACAGGGGATCTAATGAAAAACTGTTTTTT	CASSQADRGSNEKLFF
NA	TRBV10-3	NA	TRBJ2-1	TGTGCCATCAGTCGCGGGGCTGAGCAGTTCTTC	CAISRGAEQFF
TRBD2	TRBV19	once	TRBJ2-1	TGTGCCAGTAGTTCAGGTGGGACTAGCGGGAGACGGGAGCAGTTCTTC	CASSSGGTSGRREQFF
NA	TRBV5-4	NA	TRBJ1-1	TGTGCCAGCAGCTGGGACAACACTGAAGCTTTCTTT	CASSWDNTEAFF
NA	TRBV11-1	NA	TRBJ1-3	TGTGCCAGCAGCTTTGGAGCCTCTGGAAACACCATATATTTT	CASSFGASGNTIYF
NA	TRBV9	NA	TRBJ1-5	TGTGCCAGCAGCGAGGGCCCCTTGGATGGGCAGCCCCAGCATTTT	CASSEGPLDGQPQHF
NA	TRBV27	NA	TRBJ2-7	TGTGCCAGCAGGCCGTTGGGGGCCTCCTACGAGCAGTACTTC	CASRPLGASYEQYF
TRBD2	TRBV19	NA	TRBJ2-2	TGTGCCAGCGCTGGCGGGGGACTAGCGGGTGGCCGAACCGGGGAGCTGTTTTTT	CASAGGGLAGGRTGELFF
NA	TRBV5-1	NA	TRBJ2-7	TGCGCCAGCAGCTCCCCCGAAGTTACAGGGATCGGCGGCGAGCAGTACTTC	CASSSPEVTGIGGEQYF
NA	TRBV6-5	NA	TRBJ1-5	TGTGCCAGCAGTTTACGGGGCGGTCAGCCCCAGCATTTT	CASSLRGGQPQHF
NA	TRBV6-5	NA	TRBJ1-2	TGTGCCAGCAGGCCCAGGGGCTCTAACTATGGCTACACCTTC	CASRPRGSNYGYTF
TRBD1	TRBV27	NA	TRBJ2-2	TGTGCCAGCAGTTCACTACAGGGGGCCGTCGGTGGCACCGGGGAGCTGTTTTTT	CASSSLQGAVGGTGELFF
NA	TRBV5-5	NA	TRBJ2-3	TGTGCCAGCAGTTTGGGACCCAGGGATACGCAGTATTTT	CASSLGPRDTQYF
TRBD1	TRBV14	NA	TRBJ2-7	TGCGCCAGCAGCCCCGGGACAGCTCAAAAGAAGTACTTC	CASSPGTAQKKYF
TRBD2	TRBV5-1	NA	TRBJ2-1	TGCGCCAGCAGCACGGCTAGCGGACATGAGCAGTTCTTC	CASSTASGHEQFF
TRBD1	TRBV6-5	NA	TRBJ1-1	TGTGCCAGTCTGGGGGACAGTGGGGGCACTGAAGCTTTCTTT	CASLGDSGGTEAFF
TRBD2	TRBV7-2	few	TRBJ2-1	TGTGCCAGCAGCTTAGCTTCGCTAGCGGGAGCGGAGCAGTTCTTC	CASSLASLAGAEQFF
NA	TRBV7-2	NA	TRBJ2-5	TGTGCCAGCAGCTTCGACGGGACATCCGGGGAGACCCAGTACTTC	CASSFDGTSGETQYF